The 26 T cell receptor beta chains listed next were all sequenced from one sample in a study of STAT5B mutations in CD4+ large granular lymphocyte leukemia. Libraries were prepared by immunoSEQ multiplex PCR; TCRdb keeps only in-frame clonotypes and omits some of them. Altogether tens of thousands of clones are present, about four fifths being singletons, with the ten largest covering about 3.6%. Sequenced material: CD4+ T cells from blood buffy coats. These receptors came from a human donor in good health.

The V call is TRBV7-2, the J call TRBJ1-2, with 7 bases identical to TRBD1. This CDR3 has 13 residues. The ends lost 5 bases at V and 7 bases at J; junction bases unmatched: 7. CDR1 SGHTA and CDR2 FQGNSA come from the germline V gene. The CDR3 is CASSTTGLAGYTF. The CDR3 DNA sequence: TGTGCCAGCAGCACGACAGGGTTGGCTGGCTACACCTTC.

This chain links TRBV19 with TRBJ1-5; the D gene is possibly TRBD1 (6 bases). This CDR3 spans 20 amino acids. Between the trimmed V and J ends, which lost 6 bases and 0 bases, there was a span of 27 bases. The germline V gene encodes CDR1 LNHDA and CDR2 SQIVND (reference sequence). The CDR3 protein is CASSLKGGKAPNYSNQPQHF. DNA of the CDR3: TGTGCCAGTAGCCTTAAAGGGGGGAAGGCGCCCAACTATAGCAATCAGCCCCAGCATTTT.

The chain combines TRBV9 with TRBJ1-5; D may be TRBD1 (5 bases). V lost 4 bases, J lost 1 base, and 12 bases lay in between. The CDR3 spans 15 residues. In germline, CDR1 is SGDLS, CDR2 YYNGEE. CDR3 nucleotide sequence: TGTGCCAGCAGCCCGGGGGATCTCAGCAATCAGCCCCAGCATTTT. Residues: CASSPGDLSNQPQHF. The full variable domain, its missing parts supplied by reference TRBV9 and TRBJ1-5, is DSGVTQTPKHLITATGQRVTLRCSPRSGDLSVYWYQQSLDQGLQFLIQYYNGEERAKGNILERFSAQQFPDLHSELNLSSLELGDSALYFCASSPGDLSNQPQHFGDGTRLSIL.

The CDR3 here is CASSDSGLALTQYF. Here the CDR3 DNA reads TGTGCCAGCAGTGATTCCGGACTAGCCCTTACGCAGTATTTT. V gene TRBV6-1 combines with J gene TRBJ2-3; 8 positions match TRBD2. Germline V gives CDR1 MNHNS, CDR2 SASEGT. The CDR3 covers 14 residues. Trimming at V came to 3 bases and at J to 8 bases, leaving 7 bases not matched to a gene.

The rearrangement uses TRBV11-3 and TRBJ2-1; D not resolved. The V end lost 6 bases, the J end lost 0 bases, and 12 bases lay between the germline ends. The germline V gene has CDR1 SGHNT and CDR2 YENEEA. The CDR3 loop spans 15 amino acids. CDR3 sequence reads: CASSTVGSSYNEQFF. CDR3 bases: TGTGCCAGCAGTACAGTGGGTAGCTCCTACAATGAGCAGTTCTTC.

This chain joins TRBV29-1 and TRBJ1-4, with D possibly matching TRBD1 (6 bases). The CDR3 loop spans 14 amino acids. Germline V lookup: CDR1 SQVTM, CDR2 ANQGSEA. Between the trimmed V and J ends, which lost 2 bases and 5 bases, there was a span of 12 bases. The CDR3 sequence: CSVELGTPNEKLFF. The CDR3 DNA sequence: TGCAGCGTTGAATTAGGGACACCGAATGAAAAACTGTTTTTT.

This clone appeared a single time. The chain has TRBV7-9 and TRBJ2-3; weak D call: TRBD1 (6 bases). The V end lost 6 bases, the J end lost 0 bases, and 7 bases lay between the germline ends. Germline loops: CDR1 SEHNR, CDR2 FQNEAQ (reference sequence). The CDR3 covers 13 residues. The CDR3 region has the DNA TGTGCCAGCAGGGGGGCTAGCACAGATACGCAGTATTTT. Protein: CASRGASTDTQYF.

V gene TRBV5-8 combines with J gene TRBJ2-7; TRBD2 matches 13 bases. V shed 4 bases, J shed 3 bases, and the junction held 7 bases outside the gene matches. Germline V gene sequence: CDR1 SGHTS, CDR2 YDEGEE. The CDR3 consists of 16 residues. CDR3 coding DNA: TGTGCCAGCAGCCGGACTAGCGGGGGCTTAATCTACGAGCAGTACTTC. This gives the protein CASSRTSGGLIYEQYF.

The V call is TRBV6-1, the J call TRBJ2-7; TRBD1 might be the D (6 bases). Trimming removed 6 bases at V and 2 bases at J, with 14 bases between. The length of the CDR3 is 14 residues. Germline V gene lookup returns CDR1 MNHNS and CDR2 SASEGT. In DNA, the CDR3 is TGTGCCAGCAGGGGATTACAGGGTCCCTACGAGCAGTACTTC. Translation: CASRGLQGPYEQYF.

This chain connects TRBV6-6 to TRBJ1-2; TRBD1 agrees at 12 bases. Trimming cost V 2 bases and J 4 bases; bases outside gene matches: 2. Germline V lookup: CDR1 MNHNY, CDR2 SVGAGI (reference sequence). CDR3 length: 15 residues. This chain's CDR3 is CASSYRDRGPYGYTF. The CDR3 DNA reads TGTGCCAGCAGTTACCGGGACAGGGGGCCCTATGGCTACACCTTC.

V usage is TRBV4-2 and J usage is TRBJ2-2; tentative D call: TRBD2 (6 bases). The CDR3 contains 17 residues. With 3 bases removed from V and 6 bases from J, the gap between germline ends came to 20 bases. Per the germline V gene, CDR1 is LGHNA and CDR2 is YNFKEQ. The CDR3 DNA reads TGTGCCAGCAGCCAGGGTCAGGGCGGGACGACGTCCGGGGAGCTGTTTTTT. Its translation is CASSQGQGGTTSGELFF.

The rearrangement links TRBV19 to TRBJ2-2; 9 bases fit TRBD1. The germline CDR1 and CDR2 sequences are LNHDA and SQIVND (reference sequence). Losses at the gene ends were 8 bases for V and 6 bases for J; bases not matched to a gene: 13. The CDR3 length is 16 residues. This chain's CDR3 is CASSSVPGQGAGELFF. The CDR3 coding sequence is TGTGCCAGTTCCTCCGTTCCGGGACAGGGCGCCGGGGAGCTGTTTTTT.

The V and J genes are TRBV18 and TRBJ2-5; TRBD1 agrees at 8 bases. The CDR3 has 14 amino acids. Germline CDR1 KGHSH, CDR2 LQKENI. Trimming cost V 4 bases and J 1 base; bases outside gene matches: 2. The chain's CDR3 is CASSLQGGQETQYF. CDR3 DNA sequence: TGTGCCAGCTCACTACAGGGGGGCCAAGAGACCCAGTACTTC. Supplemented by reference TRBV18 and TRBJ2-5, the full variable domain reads NAGVMQNPRHLVRRRGQEARLRCSPMKGHSHVYWYRQLPEEGLKFMVYLQKENIIDESGMPKERFSAEFPKEGPSILRIQQVVRGDSAAYFCASSLQGGQETQYFGPGTRLLVL.

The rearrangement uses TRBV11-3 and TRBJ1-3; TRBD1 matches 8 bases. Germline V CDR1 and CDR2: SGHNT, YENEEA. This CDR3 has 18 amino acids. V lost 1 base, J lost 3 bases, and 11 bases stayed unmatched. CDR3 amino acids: CASSLGGPDRADGNTIYF. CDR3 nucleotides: TGTGCCAGCAGCTTAGGAGGACCGGACAGGGCGGATGGAAACACCATATATTTT.

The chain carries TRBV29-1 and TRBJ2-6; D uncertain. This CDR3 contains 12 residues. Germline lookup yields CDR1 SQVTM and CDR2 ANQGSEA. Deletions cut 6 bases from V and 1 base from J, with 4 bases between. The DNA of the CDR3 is TGCAGCGTATTGTCTGGGGCCAACGTCCTGACTTTC. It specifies CSVLSGANVLTF. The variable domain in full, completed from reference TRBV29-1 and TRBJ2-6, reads SAVISQKPSRDICQRGTSLTIQCQVDSQVTMMFWYRQQPGQSLTLIATANQGSEATYESGFVIDKFPISRPNLTFSTLTVSNMSPEDSSIYLCSVLSGANVLTFGAGSRLTVL.

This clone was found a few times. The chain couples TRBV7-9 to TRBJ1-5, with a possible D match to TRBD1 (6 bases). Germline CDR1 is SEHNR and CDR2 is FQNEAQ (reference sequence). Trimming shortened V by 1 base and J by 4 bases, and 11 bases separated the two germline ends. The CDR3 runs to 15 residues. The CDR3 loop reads CASSLGTGSNQPQHF. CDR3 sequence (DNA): TGTGCCAGCAGCTTAGGTACAGGGTCGAATCAGCCCCAGCATTTT.

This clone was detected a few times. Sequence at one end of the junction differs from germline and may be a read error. The CDR3 sequence is CSARAEVPVF. The CDR3 DNA reads TGCAGTGCTAGAGCAGAGGTCCCCGTTTTT. The chain carries TRBV20-1 and TRBJ1-4; no firm D call. Per germline, CDR1 DFQATT and CDR2 SNEGSKA (reference sequence). The CDR3 is 10 amino acids.

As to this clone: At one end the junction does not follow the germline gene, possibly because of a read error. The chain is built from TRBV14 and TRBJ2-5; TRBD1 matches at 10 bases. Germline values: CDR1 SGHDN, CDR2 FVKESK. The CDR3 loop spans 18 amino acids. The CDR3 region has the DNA TGTGCCAGCAGTCAAGCCCCCCGACAGGGGGCACCGTTTGGGACCCAGTACTTC. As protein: CASSQAPRQGAPFGTQYF. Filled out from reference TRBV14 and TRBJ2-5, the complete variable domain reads EAGVTQFPSHSVIEKGQTVTLRCDPISGHDNLYWYRRVMGKEIKFLLHFVKESKQDESGMPNNRFLAERTGGTYSTLKVQPAELEDSGVYFCASSQAPRQGAPFGTQYFGPGTRLLVL.

The CDR3 nucleotides read TGTGCCAGCAGCTCCCTGACTAGCGGGGATCGCACAGATACGCAGTATTTT. Residues: CASSSLTSGDRTDTQYF. This chain connects TRBV7-8 to TRBJ2-3; TRBD2 matches 11 bases. CDR3 size: 17 residues. Germline V lookup: CDR1 SGHVS, CDR2 FQNEAQ. V was pared by 4 bases and J by 1 base, with 7 bases of the junction left unmatched.

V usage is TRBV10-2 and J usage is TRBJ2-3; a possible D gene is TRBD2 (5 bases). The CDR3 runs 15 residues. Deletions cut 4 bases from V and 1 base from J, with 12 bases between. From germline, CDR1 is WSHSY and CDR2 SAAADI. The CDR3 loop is CASSAVRVRTDTQYF. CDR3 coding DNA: TGCGCCAGCAGTGCAGTGAGGGTCCGCACAGATACGCAGTATTTT.

The CDR3 nucleotides read TGTGCCATCAACCCGGGACTAGCGTCGCACAATGAGCAGTTCTTC. Encoded protein: CAINPGLASHNEQFF. The chain joins TRBV10-3 to TRBJ2-1, with TRBD2 matching 10 bases. This CDR3 contains 15 residues. CDR1 ENHRY and CDR2 SYGVKD come from the germline V gene. V shed 7 bases, J shed 5 bases, and the junction held 8 bases outside the gene matches.

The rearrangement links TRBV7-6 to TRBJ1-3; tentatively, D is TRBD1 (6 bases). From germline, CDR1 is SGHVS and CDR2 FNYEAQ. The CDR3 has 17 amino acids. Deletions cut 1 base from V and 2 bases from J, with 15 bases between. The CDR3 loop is CASSLETGGSAGNTIYF. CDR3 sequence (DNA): TGTGCCAGCAGCTTAGAGACAGGCGGTTCCGCTGGAAACACCATATATTTT. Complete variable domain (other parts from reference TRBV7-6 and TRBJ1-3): GAGVSQSPRYKVTKRGQDVALRCDPISGHVSLYWYRQALGQGPEFLTYFNYEAQQDKSGLPNDRFSAERPEGSISTLTIQRTEQRDSAMYRCASSLETGGSAGNTIYFGEGSWLTVV.

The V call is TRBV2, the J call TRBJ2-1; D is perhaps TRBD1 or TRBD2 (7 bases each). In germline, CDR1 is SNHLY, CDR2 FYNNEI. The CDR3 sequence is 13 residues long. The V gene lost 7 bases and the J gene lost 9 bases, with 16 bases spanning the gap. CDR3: CASTGQRDLEQFF. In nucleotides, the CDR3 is TGTGCCAGCACGGGACAGCGGGATCTTGAGCAGTTCTTC.

CDR3 DNA: TGTGCCAGCAGCTTAGAGTATGGGGAAGGGGGCTACACCTTC. Its protein product is CASSLEYGEGGYTF. The chain employs TRBV7-9 and TRBJ1-2; D is ambiguous. V lost 1 base, J lost 8 bases, and 14 bases lay in between. CDR1 SEHNR and CDR2 FQNEAQ come from the germline V gene (reference sequence). CDR3 size: 14 residues.

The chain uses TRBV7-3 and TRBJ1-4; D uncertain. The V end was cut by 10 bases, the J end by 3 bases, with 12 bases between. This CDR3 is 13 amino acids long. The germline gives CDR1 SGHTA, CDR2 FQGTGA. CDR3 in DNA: TGTGCCAACCCGGGGATGGCTAATGAAAAACTGTTTTTT. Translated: CANPGMANEKLFF.

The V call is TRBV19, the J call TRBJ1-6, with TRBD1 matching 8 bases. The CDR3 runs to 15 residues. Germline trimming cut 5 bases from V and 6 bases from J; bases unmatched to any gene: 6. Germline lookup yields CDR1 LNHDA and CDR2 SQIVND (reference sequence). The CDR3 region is CASSSATGVNSPLHF. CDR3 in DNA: TGTGCCAGTAGTTCCGCGACAGGGGTTAATTCACCCCTCCACTTT.